One sample yielded the 30 T cell receptor beta chains listed below, sequenced in a study of blood T cell repertoires in COVID-19 (dated by TCRdb to 2018 to 2020). Libraries came from the immunoSEQ multiplex PCR assay. Not all clones reach the TCRdb copy of this immuneACCESS table, which keeps in-frame sequences only. Checked studies attribute under half of the gap to unresolved V genes and leave the rest unexplained. The sample table records about 180,000 clones; about 83% of these occur just once. The ten most abundant clones make up roughly 20% of the sample. What was sequenced was peripheral blood. The origin of the receptors is a person between 70 and 80 years old with COVID-19, enrolled during active disease.

The chain employs TRBV6-5 and TRBJ2-7; D is uncertain. Trimming removed 5 bases at V and 3 bases at J, with 11 bases between. The CDR3 length is 13 residues. Germline assignment: CDR1 MNHEY and CDR2 SVGAGI. The CDR3, as DNA: TGTGCCAGCAGTACCTACCGAAACTACGAGCAGTACTTC. Its translation: CASSTYRNYEQYF.

In this sample, this clone turned up a few times. This chain links TRBV28 with TRBJ2-5; 7 bases align to TRBD2. This CDR3 comprises 10 residues. V lost 8 bases and J lost 8; bases outside the gene matches: 2. Germline V lookup: CDR1 MDHEN, CDR2 SYDVKM. The DNA of the CDR3 is TGTGCCAGCGCGGGGGAAACCCAGTACTTC. Protein product: CASAGETQYF.

This chain joins TRBV10-3 and TRBJ1-1, with 10 bases identical to TRBD1. Trimming took 5 bases from V and 1 from J; bases not matched to a gene: 10. Germline values: CDR1 ENHRY, CDR2 SYGVKD. This CDR3 has 17 residues. The CDR3 nucleotides are TGTGCCATCAGTACCCAAAACCGGGACAGGGGGAACACTGAAGCTTTCTTT. Its translation: CAISTQNRDRGNTEAFF.

The chain couples TRBV7-2 to TRBJ2-3; 8 bases match TRBD2. Germline V gene lookup returns CDR1 SGHTA and CDR2 FQGNSA. The CDR3 loop spans 15 amino acids. V gave up 8 bases and J gave up 0 bases; unmatched junction bases: 7. CDR3 in amino acids: CASSIASGSTDTQYF. The DNA of the CDR3 is TGTGCCAGCTCTATCGCTAGCGGGAGCACAGATACGCAGTATTTT.

V gene TRBV2 combines with J gene TRBJ2-7; 9 nucleotides align to TRBD1. This CDR3 has 13 residues. V lost 9 bases, J lost 0 bases, and 3 bases stayed unmatched. The germline V gene encodes CDR1 SNHLY and CDR2 FYNNEI. CDR3 loop: CASGGQGSYEQYF. The CDR3, as DNA: TGTGCCAGTGGGGGACAGGGCTCCTACGAGCAGTACTTC.

This sequence joins TRBV25-1 and TRBJ1-6; tentatively, D is TRBD1 (6 bases). Germline values: CDR1 MGHDK, CDR2 SYGVNS. The CDR3 totals 17 residues. V lost 9 bases and J 3 bases, leaving 21 bases between the germline ends. The CDR3 DNA reads TGTGCCAGTGAAGGAATGACAGGCCCCGACTATAATTCACCCCTCCACTTT. This sequence encodes CASEGMTGPDYNSPLHF.

This clone was counted a few times. The V and J genes are TRBV7-9 and TRBJ2-1, with TRBD2 as a possible D gene (6 bases). The CDR3 covers 15 residues. Trimming stripped 2 bases from V and 13 bases from J, with 21 bases between. Germline CDR1 reads SEHNR; CDR2 reads FQNEAQ (reference sequence). CDR3 DNA sequence: TGTGCCAGCAGCTTAAATCACAACCGGAGGGGAAGACAGTTCTTC. This gives the protein CASSLNHNRRGRQFF.

This chain uses TRBV27 with TRBJ2-7; D call uncertain. Germline V CDR1 and CDR2: MNHEY, SMNVEV (reference sequence). The V and J ends lost 6 bases and 5 bases respectively, with 14 bases between them. The CDR3 contains 13 residues. The CDR3 loop reads CASRPPSSHEQYF. CDR3 DNA: TGTGCCAGCAGACCCCCGAGTAGCCACGAGCAGTACTTC.

The CDR3 DNA follows: TGTGCCAGCAGCTCCGGGATTCTCATGTCAGAGACCCAGTACTTC. This codes for CASSSGILMSETQYF. The chain has TRBV3-1 (or the pseudogene TRBV3-2) and TRBJ2-5; TRBD2 might be the D (5 bases). The CDR3 extends over 15 amino acids. CDR1 and CDR2 (germline): LGHDT, YNNKEL (reference sequence). Trimming stripped 5 bases from V and 4 bases from J, with 17 bases between.

This chain links TRBV5-1 with TRBJ2-2; D is possibly TRBD1 (6 bases). This CDR3 contains 17 residues. Germline assignment: CDR1 SGHRS and CDR2 YFSETQ. V dropped 0 bases and J dropped 0 bases, with 12 bases sitting between them. CDR3 DNA: TGCGCCAGCAGCTTGGGAGGGAAGGGGGCGAACACCGGGGAGCTGTTTTTT. It is translated as CASSLGGKGANTGELFF.

The V call is TRBV5-1, the J call TRBJ2-1; the match to TRBD1 covers 9 bases. Germline CDR1 SGHRS, CDR2 YFSETQ. The CDR3 is 14 amino acids. J was trimmed by 4 bases and V by 4 bases; bases with no gene match: 3. CDR3 protein: CASSRDRAYNEQFF. As DNA, the CDR3 is TGCGCCAGCAGCAGGGACAGGGCGTACAATGAGCAGTTCTTC.

The chain links TRBV2 to TRBJ2-7; no clear D. This CDR3 spans 12 amino acids. Germline V CDR1 and CDR2: SNHLY, FYNNEI. The ends were cut back, 5 bases at V and 4 bases at J, with 9 bases in the middle. For the CDR3, the DNA is TGTGCCAGCAGTTCCTTCGGGTACGAGCAGTACTTC. Its protein product is CASSSFGYEQYF.

The chain is built from TRBV5-1 and TRBJ2-7; 7 nucleotides agree with TRBD2. The CDR3 sequence is 15 residues long. V was pared by 4 bases and J by 7 bases, with 14 bases of the junction left unmatched. CDR1 and CDR2 (germline): SGHRS, YFSETQ. Here the CDR3 reads CASSPRMGVGGEQYF. CDR3 nucleotide sequence: TGCGCCAGCAGCCCTCGGATGGGGGTCGGGGGGGAGCAGTACTTC.

The chain uses TRBV7-2 and TRBJ1-6, with D perhaps TRBD1 (6 bases). The CDR3 length is 15 residues. The germline V and J ends were trimmed by 4 bases and 10 bases, with 17 bases remaining between them. From germline, CDR1 is SGHTA and CDR2 FQGNSA. The CDR3 nucleotides read TGTGCCAGCAGCTCTTCGGGGGGCTCAGAATCACCCCTCCACTTT. As protein: CASSSSGGSESPLHF.

The chain joins TRBV4-2 to TRBJ2-7; TRBD1 matches 7 bases. V lost 3 bases, J lost 3 bases, and 11 bases stayed unmatched. The CDR3 covers 16 residues. CDR1 is LGHNA, CDR2 YNFKEQ, per germline. The CDR3 coding sequence is TGTGCCAGCAGCCAGGCCGCCGGGACAGAAAACTACGAGCAGTACTTC. Translating it yields CASSQAAGTENYEQYF.

The chain joins TRBV5-1 to TRBJ1-3; 12 nucleotides agree with TRBD1. CDR3 length: 14 amino acids. V dropped 3 bases and J dropped 6; count of bases not matched to a gene: 1. Germline-derived CDR1 and CDR2 are SGHRS and YFSETQ. The CDR3 region has the DNA TGCGCCAGCAGCTCGGGACAGGGGGCAAACACCATATATTTT. Its translation: CASSSGQGANTIYF.

A word on this clone: At the DNA level, this CDR3 is encoded by other sequences in the same sample as well. This chain uses TRBV7-9 with TRBJ2-5; 10 positions match TRBD1. The V and J ends lost 5 bases and 2 bases, in that order; junction bases with no gene match: 5. The CDR3 has 15 amino acids. Per the germline V gene, CDR1 is SEHNR and CDR2 is FQNEAQ (reference sequence). In nucleotides, the CDR3 is TGTGCCAGCAGCCTTAGACAGGGGGCTCAAGAGACCCAGTACTTC. It codes for CASSLRQGAQETQYF. The full variable domain, completed using reference TRBV7-9 and TRBJ2-5, is DTGVSQNPRHKITKRGQNVTFRCDPISEHNRLYWYRQTLGQGPEFLTYFQNEAQLEKSRLLSDRFSAERPKGSFSTLEIQRTEQGDSAMYLCASSLRQGAQETQYFGPGTRLLVL.

The chain combines TRBV14 with TRBJ1-2; the D gene is possibly TRBD1 (6 bases). CDR1 and CDR2 from the germline V gene are SGHDN and FVKESK. This CDR3 has 12 residues. V lost 9 bases and J 2 bases, leaving 10 bases between the germline ends. The CDR3 DNA follows: TGTGCCAGTTGGACAGCAAACTATGGCTACACCTTC. Its protein is CASWTANYGYTF.

The V and J genes are TRBV12-5 and TRBJ2-2, with 8 nucleotides matching TRBD1. Trimming took 6 bases from V and 5 from J; bases not matched to a gene: 8. CDR3 length: 15 residues. Germline CDR1 and CDR2: LGHNT and FRNRAP. The CDR3 DNA is TGTGCTAGTGGCCCAGGACAGGGTAGGACCGGGGAGCTGTTTTTT. This codes for CASGPGQGRTGELFF.

The V and J genes are TRBV6-2 or TRBV6-3 and TRBJ1-5, with D possibly matching TRBD1 (6 bases). The CDR3 sequence is 15 residues long. Trimming took off 5 bases at V and 3 bases at J, with 14 bases between the two ends. The germline gives CDR1 MNHEY, CDR2 SVGEGT. CDR3: CASSHPDRTNQPQHF. In DNA, the CDR3 is TGTGCCAGCAGTCACCCTGACAGGACCAATCAGCCCCAGCATTTT.

The CDR3 nucleotides are TGTGCCAGCAGCTTTATAGGGGTAAACTACGAGCAGTACTTC. Translation: CASSFIGVNYEQYF. The gene calls are TRBV7-8 and TRBJ2-7, with TRBD1 as a possible D gene (5 bases). CDR3 size: 14 residues. CDR1 and CDR2 from the germline V gene are SGHVS and FQNEAQ. V was trimmed by 3 bases and J by 3 bases, leaving 12 bases between them.

The chain joins TRBV7-8 to TRBJ2-7; D is perhaps TRBD2 (5 bases). Germline V gives CDR1 SGHVS, CDR2 FQNEAQ. Trimming removed 5 bases at V and 3 bases at J, with 17 bases between. The CDR3 loop spans 15 amino acids. The CDR3 DNA is TGTGCCAGCAGCCCCGCGGCCGGGAATAACTACGAGCAGTACTTC. Protein product: CASSPAAGNNYEQYF. Filled out from reference TRBV7-8 and TRBJ2-7, the complete variable domain reads GAGVSQSPRYKVAKRGQDVALRCDPISGHVSLFWYQQALGQGPEFLTYFQNEAQLDKSGLPSDRFFAERPEGSVSTLKIQRTQQEDSAVYLCASSPAAGNNYEQYFGPGTRLTVT.

This clone was observed a handful of times. The J gene is TRBJ1-5, the V gene TRBV7-3; a weak D match, TRBD1 (6 bases). The ends were cut back, 5 bases at V and 5 bases at J, with 22 bases in the middle. The germline CDR1 and CDR2 sequences are SGHTA and FQGTGA. The CDR3 extends over 17 amino acids. CDR3 sequence reads: CASSIHRVPRGDQPQHF. In nucleotides, the CDR3 is TGTGCCAGCAGCATACACAGGGTTCCCCGAGGAGATCAGCCCCAGCATTTT. Full variable domain (remainder filled in from reference TRBV7-3 and TRBJ1-5): GAGVSQTPSNKVTEKGKYVELRCDPISGHTALYWYRQSLGQGPEFLIYFQGTGAADDSGLPNDRFFAVRPEGSVSTLKIQRTERGDSAVYLCASSIHRVPRGDQPQHFGDGTRLSIL.

This clone was seen many times. The rearrangement joins TRBV2 to TRBJ2-6, with 9 bases matching TRBD2. The CDR3 covers 16 residues. The ends lost 6 bases at V and 2 bases at J; junction bases unmatched: 5. Per germline, CDR1 SNHLY and CDR2 FYNNEI. Here the CDR3 DNA reads TGTGCCAGCAGGAAGGAGCGGGGGGCTGGGGCCAACGTCCTGACTTTC. This codes for CASRKERGAGANVLTF.

This chain's CDR3 is CASSLEAGGTEAFF. DNA of the CDR3: TGTGCCAGCAGCTTAGAGGCTGGCGGCACTGAAGCTTTCTTT. This chain connects TRBV7-9 to TRBJ1-1; D uncertain. Germline loops: CDR1 SEHNR, CDR2 FQNEAQ (reference sequence). The CDR3 is made up of 14 amino acids. The V gene lost 1 base and the J gene lost 4 bases, with 10 bases spanning the gap.

This chain connects TRBV4-1 to TRBJ1-4; tentatively, D is TRBD1 (5 bases). The CDR3 runs to 15 residues. Germline lookup yields CDR1 MGHRA and CDR2 YSYEKL. Trimming left V 1 base short and J 8 bases short, with 14 bases between. This CDR3 is CASSQGLGAGEKLFF. CDR3 DNA sequence: TGCGCCAGCAGCCAAGGTCTAGGGGCTGGGGAAAAACTGTTTTTT.

This clone was observed a handful of times. The V and J genes are TRBV27 and TRBJ2-3; a weak D match, TRBD2 (7 bases). Germline V gives CDR1 MNHEY, CDR2 SMNVEV (reference sequence). This CDR3 is 13 amino acids long. V was cut by 9 bases and J by 5 bases, with 15 bases left in between. CDR3 amino acids: CARRAGEGDTQYF. The CDR3 nucleotides are TGTGCCAGGCGGGCAGGGGAGGGAGATACGCAGTATTTT.

The chain has TRBV5-8 and TRBJ2-7, with a tentative D call TRBD2 (6 bases). Per the germline V gene, CDR1 is SGHTS and CDR2 is YDEGEE. The CDR3 consists of 14 residues. Trimming left V 1 base short and J 3 bases short, with 11 bases between. For the CDR3, the DNA is TGTGCCAGCAGCTTGCGGAGGGATAGCTACGAGCAGTACTTC. Residues: CASSLRRDSYEQYF.

V gene TRBV24-1 combines with J gene TRBJ1-4; TRBD1 matches at 7 bases. V was pared by 4 bases and J by 11 bases, with 9 bases of the junction left unmatched. This CDR3 contains 14 residues. The germline CDR1 and CDR2 sequences are KGHDR and SFDVKD. CDR3 protein: CATSDKQGTSKLFF. Here the CDR3 DNA reads TGTGCCACCAGTGACAAACAGGGGACTAGCAAACTGTTTTTT.

In its sample, this clone was seen a few times. The gene calls are TRBV30 and TRBJ2-7, with 13 bases lining up with TRBD2. The junction had 8 bases not matched to a gene; V was cut back by 3 bases and J by 3 bases. Germline V gene lookup returns CDR1 GTSNPN and CDR2 SVGIG (reference sequence). The CDR3 is 16 amino acids. The CDR3 sequence is CAWSGTSGIVLYEQYF. CDR3 bases: TGTGCCTGGAGCGGGACTAGCGGGATCGTACTCTACGAGCAGTACTTC.